Below are 28 T cell receptor beta chains sequenced from a single sample in a study of T cell changes during pregnancy in multiple sclerosis. Here immunoSEQ multiplex PCR was the method, and the copy in TCRdb shows in-frame clones only, minus some. Altogether roughly 38,000 clones are present, about 90% being singletons, with the ten largest covering approximately 2%. The sample consisted of CD4+ T cells from peripheral blood mononuclear cells, taken after pregnancy. All receptors come from a female donor in good health, enrolled as a control in a pregnancy study.

This rearrangement joins TRBV29-1 to TRBJ2-5, with D maybe TRBD2 (5 bases). This CDR3 is 14 amino acids long. V lost 4 bases and J lost 0, with 12 bases in between. Germline assignment: CDR1 SQVTM and CDR2 ANQGSEA. CDR3 nucleotide sequence: TGCAGCGTTGGGGCTAGCTCGTACCAAGAGACCCAGTACTTC. It is translated as CSVGASSYQETQYF. Complete variable domain (other parts from reference TRBV29-1 and TRBJ2-5): SAVISQKPSRDICQRGTSLTIQCQVDSQVTMMFWYRQQPGQSLTLIATANQGSEATYESGFVIDKFPISRPNLTFSTLTVSNMSPEDSSIYLCSVGASSYQETQYFGPGTRLLVL.

The rearrangement joins TRBV18 to TRBJ2-3; D possibly corresponds to TRBD1 (6 bases). Germline CDR1 is KGHSH and CDR2 is LQKENI. V was clipped by 3 bases and J by 2 bases, with 12 bases between them. This CDR3 is built from 15 residues. Written as DNA, the CDR3 is TGTGCCAGCTCACCTACCACAGGGATCACAGATACGCAGTATTTT. It codes for CASSPTTGITDTQYF.

The chain uses TRBV5-6 and TRBJ1-4, with no clear D. The CDR3 consists of 16 residues. The germline V gene encodes CDR1 SGHDT and CDR2 YYEEEE. Between the trimmed V and J ends, which lost 3 bases and 0 bases, there was a span of 12 bases. The CDR3 protein is CASSYRRGATNEKLFF. The CDR3, as DNA: TGTGCCAGCAGCTACCGACGGGGAGCAACTAATGAAAAACTGTTTTTT.

The chain is built from TRBV28 and TRBJ1-2; no firm D call. Germline CDR1 and CDR2: MDHEN and SYDVKM. The CDR3 has 12 residues. Trimming cost V 8 bases and J 4 bases, with 11 bases left between them. CDR3 nucleotides: TGTGCCAGCGCTAGGAGCCCCTATGGCTACACCTTC. It is translated as CASARSPYGYTF.

V is TRBV11-1 and J is TRBJ2-5; D remains unclear. The CDR3 sequence is 14 residues long. Between the trimmed V and J ends, which lost 4 bases and 2 bases, there was a span of 11 bases. In germline, CDR1 is SGHAT, CDR2 FQDESV (reference sequence). This chain's CDR3 is CASSSHPGQETQYF. The CDR3, as DNA: TGTGCCAGCAGCTCCCACCCCGGGCAAGAGACCCAGTACTTC.

V usage is TRBV5-4 and J usage is TRBJ2-7; D is unresolved. Per germline, CDR1 SGHNT and CDR2 YYREEE (reference sequence). This CDR3 region has 15 residues. The V end was cut by 4 bases, the J end by 3 bases, with 17 bases between. The CDR3 coding sequence is TGTGCCAGCAGCCTGAAGTCGAGAGGTAGCTACGAGCAGTACTTC. Its translation: CASSLKSRGSYEQYF.

This clone came up a few times. The rearrangement links TRBV6-6 to TRBJ2-2; TRBD1 matches at 11 bases. The CDR3 runs to 15 residues. The germline gives CDR1 MNHNY, CDR2 SVGAGI (reference sequence). V lost 10 bases to trimming and J lost 4 bases; unmatched junction nucleotides: 8. In DNA form, the CDR3 reads TGTGCCACTCGCACGGGACAGGGGGTCACCGGGGAGCTGTTTTTT. It yields the protein CATRTGQGVTGELFF.

The J gene is TRBJ2-7, the V gene TRBV7-2; a possible D gene is TRBD1 (6 bases). CDR1 and CDR2 (germline): SGHTA, FQGNSA. V lost 5 bases to trimming and J lost 5 bases, with 13 bases between them. The CDR3 length is 13 residues. CDR3 nucleotide sequence: TGTGCCAGCAGCCCCGAACAGGGCCACGAGCAGTACTTC. Translating it yields CASSPEQGHEQYF.

This CDR3 reads CASSLKGEETQYF. As DNA, the CDR3 is TGTGCCAGCAGCTTGAAAGGGGAAGAGACCCAGTACTTC. This rearrangement joins TRBV5-6 to TRBJ2-5; D may be TRBD1 (5 bases). CDR1 and CDR2 from the germline V gene are SGHDT and YYEEEE. The CDR3 runs 13 residues. V dropped 1 base and J dropped 3 bases, with 7 bases sitting between them.

This chain uses TRBV6-5 with TRBJ1-4; D is possibly TRBD1 (5 bases). V lost 4 bases, J lost 2 bases, and 11 bases lay in between. This CDR3 region has 15 residues. Germline CDR1 and CDR2: MNHEY and SVGAGI. CDR3 sequence (DNA): TGTGCCAGCAGTTCTCGGGGGTTGACTAATGAAAAACTGTTTTTT. It translates to CASSSRGLTNEKLFF.

This rearrangement joins TRBV11-2 to TRBJ2-1; 12 bases are shared with TRBD2. V trimming: 3 bases; J trimming: 1 base; junction bases outside the gene matches: 1. The germline V gene has CDR1 SGHAT and CDR2 FQNNGV. The CDR3 consists of 16 residues. The CDR3 protein is CASSFLAGGSYNEQFF. The DNA for the CDR3 is TGTGCCAGCAGCTTCCTAGCGGGAGGGTCCTACAATGAGCAGTTCTTC.

The chain couples TRBV15 to TRBJ2-2; D might be TRBD2 (6 bases). Germline V gives CDR1 LNHNV, CDR2 YYDKDF (reference sequence). This CDR3 contains 15 residues. The V end was cut by 6 bases, the J end by 3 bases, with 14 bases between. CDR3 sequence (DNA): TGTGCCACCAGTCGAAGCCGGGGGTACACCGGGGAGCTGTTTTTT. This codes for CATSRSRGYTGELFF. The full variable domain, its missing parts supplied by reference TRBV15 and TRBJ2-2, is DAMVIQNPRYQVTQFGKPVTLSCSQTLNHNVMYWYQQKSSQAPKLLFHYYDKDFNNEADTPDNFQSRRPNTSFCFLDIRSPGLGDTAMYLCATSRSRGYTGELFFGEGSRLTVL.

This clone occurred once. This chain joins TRBV10-1 and TRBJ2-1; possibly TRBD1 for D (5 bases). The CDR3 totals 14 residues. Per the germline V gene, CDR1 is WNHNN and CDR2 is SYGVQD (reference sequence). The V end was cut by 6 bases, the J end by 1 base, with 10 bases between. CDR3 nucleotide sequence: TGCGCCAGCAGCAGGACATTATCCTACAATGAGCAGTTCTTC. Its protein product is CASSRTLSYNEQFF.

The rearrangement links TRBV27 to TRBJ2-3; 13 positions agree with TRBD2. V dropped 5 bases and J dropped 6; count of bases not matched to a gene: 8. The CDR3 runs 16 residues. Germline V gives CDR1 MNHEY, CDR2 SMNVEV (reference sequence). The CDR3 DNA reads TGTGCCAGCAGTCCCCCCACGACTAGCGGGGGGGATACGCAGTATTTT. This sequence encodes CASSPPTTSGGDTQYF.

This clone was detected only once. This chain connects TRBV6-6 to TRBJ1-3; a possible D gene is TRBD1 (5 bases). The CDR3 totals 15 residues. Looked up from germline, CDR1 is MNHNY and CDR2 is SVGAGI (reference sequence). The V end lost 6 bases, the J end lost 4 bases, and 16 bases lay between the germline ends. The CDR3 region is CASSPRVSSGNTIYF. The CDR3 region has the DNA TGTGCCAGCAGCCCCAGGGTCAGCTCCGGAAACACCATATATTTT.

The V and J genes are TRBV19 and TRBJ2-1, with a tentative D call TRBD2 (5 bases). Germline V CDR1 and CDR2: LNHDA, SQIVND (reference sequence). V was trimmed by 1 base and J by 7 bases, leaving 11 bases between them. The CDR3 is 14 residues long. CDR3 DNA: TGTGCCAGTAGTATAGTTAGGGAGAGGAATGAGCAGTTCTTC. Its translation is CASSIVRERNEQFF.

This chain's CDR3 is CATRDSYSSTDTQYF. Written as DNA, the CDR3 is TGTGCCACCCGGGACAGTTATTCTAGCACAGATACGCAGTATTTT. The chain has TRBV10-3 and TRBJ2-3; 7 bases match TRBD1. Losses at the gene ends were 10 bases for V and 0 bases for J; bases not matched to a gene: 10. In germline, CDR1 is ENHRY, CDR2 SYGVKD. The CDR3 sequence is 15 residues long.

The chain recombines TRBV11-3 with TRBJ2-1, with D perhaps matching TRBD1 (5 bases). Trimming pared 4 bases from V and 0 bases from J, leaving 7 bases between. The CDR3 sequence is 14 residues long. Germline assignment: CDR1 SGHNT and CDR2 YENEEA. CDR3 sequence (DNA): TGTGCCAGCAGCTCCGACAGCTCCTACAATGAGCAGTTCTTC. Protein sequence: CASSSDSSYNEQFF.

V usage is TRBV7-2 and J usage is TRBJ2-1, with no clear D. Trimming stripped 2 bases from V and 6 bases from J, with 8 bases between. This CDR3 is 13 amino acids long. CDR1 SGHTA and CDR2 FQGNSA come from the germline V gene. CDR3 protein: CASSLISVNEQFF. Here the CDR3 DNA reads TGTGCCAGCAGCTTAATCTCGGTCAATGAGCAGTTCTTC.

This rearrangement joins TRBV7-8 to TRBJ2-1; 9 bases map to TRBD2. Trimming cost V 5 bases and J 4 bases; bases outside gene matches: 9. Looked up from germline, CDR1 is SGHVS and CDR2 is FQNEAQ. The CDR3 has 16 residues. The CDR3 sequence is CASSLQLAGLYNEQFF. CDR3 nucleotide sequence: TGTGCCAGCAGCCTACAACTAGCGGGCTTGTACAATGAGCAGTTCTTC. Full variable domain (outside the CDR3, taken from reference TRBV7-8 and TRBJ2-1): GAGVSQSPRYKVAKRGQDVALRCDPISGHVSLFWYQQALGQGPEFLTYFQNEAQLDKSGLPSDRFFAERPEGSVSTLKIQRTQQEDSAVYLCASSLQLAGLYNEQFFGPGTRLTVL.

This clone came up once. The rearrangement uses TRBV14 and TRBJ2-3, with a weak D call TRBD1 (6 bases). Germline-derived CDR1 and CDR2 are SGHDN and FVKESK. The CDR3 runs to 16 residues. Trimming removed 1 base at V and 2 bases at J, with 13 bases between. The CDR3 spells CASSQAWGHLTDTQYF. The CDR3 nucleotides read TGTGCCAGCAGCCAAGCTTGGGGACACCTCACAGATACGCAGTATTTT.

The chain has TRBV5-1 and TRBJ1-1; D unresolved. CDR1 is SGHRS and CDR2 is YFSETQ in the germline V gene. Between the trimmed V and J ends, which lost 0 bases and 7 bases, there was a span of 10 bases. The CDR3 is 13 amino acids. The CDR3 DNA follows: TGCGCCAGCAGCTTGGAACACCAATATGAAGCTTTCTTT. Protein sequence: CASSLEHQYEAFF.

The rearrangement joins TRBV7-9 to TRBJ1-5, with a weak D call TRBD1 (5 bases). V gave up 1 base and J gave up 3 bases, with 13 bases separating them. CDR3 length: 16 amino acids. Germline V gene sequence: CDR1 SEHNR, CDR2 FQNEAQ (reference sequence). In nucleotides, the CDR3 is TGTGCCAGCAGCTTAGATGGGGGGATTAACAATCAGCCCCAGCATTTT. Its translation: CASSLDGGINNQPQHF.

In this sample, this clone turned up once. The chain is built from TRBV7-8 and TRBJ1-1; 7 bases agree with TRBD1. CDR3 size: 16 residues. The V gene's germline CDR1 is SGHVS and CDR2 FQNEAQ. The V segment lost 3 bases and the J segment 1 base; nucleotides outside the gene matches: 8. The DNA for the CDR3 is TGTGCCAGCAGCTTCACCGGGACAGCGGAGAACACTGAAGCTTTCTTT. Its translation: CASSFTGTAENTEAFF.

V and J are TRBV21-1 and TRBJ2-5; the D call in the table, TRBD2, was not verified against the DNA. TRBV21-1 represents a pseudogene. The CDR3 has 16 residues. The CDR3 bases are TGTGCCAGCAGCAAAGGGCGGGAGGGACGAAAAGAGACCCAGTACTTC. Translation: CASSKGREGRKETQYF.

This clone was seen a single time. The chain combines TRBV10-2 with TRBJ2-5; tentatively, D is TRBD1 (6 bases). CDR1 and CDR2 from the germline V gene are WSHSY and SAAADI. This CDR3 is built from 13 residues. Trimming removed 6 bases from V and 2 bases from J, with 10 bases in between. CDR3: CASRDSSQETQYF. The CDR3 DNA follows: TGCGCCAGCAGGGACAGTTCACAAGAGACCCAGTACTTC.

This clone occurred a few times. The chain couples TRBV28 to TRBJ1-5; D not resolved. The CDR3 runs 12 residues. The V end was cut by 2 bases, the J end by 5 bases, with 4 bases between. Germline assignment: CDR1 MDHEN and CDR2 SYDVKM. The CDR3 region is CASSLSDQPQHF. The CDR3 DNA is TGTGCCAGCAGTTTAAGCGATCAGCCCCAGCATTTT.

CDR3 nucleotides: TGCGCCAGCAGCTCCTCTGGCGGGGGGGCGGGTCAGCAGTACTTC. Its translation: CASSSSGGGAGQQYF. The rearrangement links TRBV5-1 to TRBJ2-7; 9 nucleotides align to TRBD2. V dropped 3 bases and J dropped 8; count of bases not matched to a gene: 12. Germline V lookup: CDR1 SGHRS, CDR2 YFSETQ. CDR3 size: 15 residues.